This T cell receptor beta chain was captured by sequencing in a study of patients and donors after allogeneic stem cell transplantation. TCRdb re-called the RT-PCR reads with MiXCR, one entry per CDR3 protein. The sample includes 920,000 or so distinct CDR3 sequences, around 17% of them seen just once. Trimming removed 0 bases at V and 3 bases at J, with 14 bases between. Germline-derived CDR1 and CDR2 are DFQATT and SNEGSKA (reference sequence). The CDR3 has 15 residues. The TCR originated in a human donor who was either an allogeneic HSCT recipient or a stem cell or donor lymphocyte infusion donor (not recorded which). It is not recorded whose cells these are; they may come from a transplant donor. Sequenced input: blood, either unsorted or a sorted T cell fraction (not recorded which). The chain uses TRBV20-1 and TRBJ1-1, with TRBD1 as a possible D gene (5 bases). In DNA form, the CDR3 reads TGCAGTGCTAGAGATCACACGCGAGGGGACACTGAAGCTTTCTTT. Encoded protein: CSARDHTRGDTEAFF.